The 15 T cell receptor beta chains below all came from one sample that was sequenced in a study of cytomegalovirus exposure and HLA in healthy donors. The PCR made use of 60 Vbeta and 13 Jbeta primers. Measured with immunoSEQ multiplex PCR; TCRdb has only the in-frame clones, and not every one. The table has about 200,000 clones, roughly 85% seen once; the top ten hold 1.5% to 2%. Sequencing was performed on PBMCs. The origin of the receptors is a man between 18 and 29 years old in good health and CMV-seronegative.

The J gene is TRBJ1-5, the V gene TRBV6-5; tentative D call: TRBD1 (6 bases). Germline-derived CDR1 and CDR2 are MNHEY and SVGAGI. V was clipped by 7 bases and J by 5 bases, with 15 bases between them. This CDR3 has 14 residues. The DNA of the CDR3 is TGTGCCAGCATTAAAAGGGGGTTCCATCAGCCCCAGCATTTT. Protein sequence: CASIKRGFHQPQHF.

The chain uses TRBV6-5 and TRBJ2-7; 8 nucleotides line up with TRBD2. Germline CDR1 reads MNHEY; CDR2 reads SVGAGI. This CDR3 has 14 residues. V trimming: 6 bases; J trimming: 1 base; junction bases outside the gene matches: 5. CDR3 region: CASRPGGGSYEQYF. The CDR3 DNA reads as TGTGCCAGCAGACCCGGGGGGGGTTCCTACGAGCAGTACTTC.

The rearrangement uses TRBV27 and TRBJ2-7; 10 positions agree with TRBD1. V gave up 4 bases and J gave up 0 bases; unmatched junction bases: 9. The V gene's germline CDR1 is MNHEY and CDR2 SMNVEV (reference sequence). This CDR3 is 17 amino acids long. CDR3 DNA sequence: TGTGCCAGCAGTTCGCTACCGGGACAGGGGTACTCCTACGAGCAGTACTTC. Its translation: CASSSLPGQGYSYEQYF.

This chain links TRBV23-1 with TRBJ2-7; 8 bases fit TRBD2. Being an ORF, TRBV23-1 has a function that is uncertain. This CDR3 is 17 amino acids long. Trimming took 0 bases from V and 0 from J; bases not matched to a gene: 7. The CDR3 DNA reads as TGCGCCAGCAGTCAATCGGGGGATAGCGGGACCTCCTACGAGCAGTACTTC. This sequence encodes CASSQSGDSGTSYEQYF.

V and J are TRBV19 and TRBJ1-6; TRBD1 might be the D (6 bases). The CDR3 has 11 amino acids. Germline values: CDR1 LNHDA, CDR2 SQIVND (reference sequence). V was shortened by 8 bases and J by 12 bases, with 11 bases between the two germline ends. Here the CDR3 reads CASATGKPLHF. In nucleotides, the CDR3 is TGTGCCAGTGCAACAGGGAAACCCCTCCACTTT.

The chain uses TRBV7-2 and TRBJ2-2; 7 positions agree with TRBD2. With 2 bases clipped from V and 1 base from J, the junction kept 4 bases outside the gene matches. This CDR3 has 16 amino acids. Germline CDR1 SGHTA, CDR2 FQGNSA. CDR3 amino acids: CASSLWASGNTGELFF. Written as DNA, the CDR3 is TGTGCCAGCAGCTTATGGGCTAGCGGGAACACCGGGGAGCTGTTTTTT.

The V gene is TRBV27, the J gene TRBJ2-5; D not resolved. From germline, CDR1 is MNHEY and CDR2 SMNVEV (reference sequence). Between the trimmed V and J ends, which lost 6 bases and 5 bases, there was a span of 7 bases. This CDR3 contains 11 residues. The DNA for the CDR3 is TGTGCCAGCAGGTTCGGGGAGACCCAGTACTTC. This translates into CASRFGETQYF.

The V gene is TRBV28, the J gene TRBJ2-1, with no clear D. V lost 7 bases, J lost 0 bases, and 10 bases lay in between. The CDR3 sequence is 14 residues long. CDR1 MDHEN and CDR2 SYDVKM come from the germline V gene. The CDR3 coding sequence is TGTGCCAGCAAACATGATTACTCCTACAATGAGCAGTTCTTC. Translated: CASKHDYSYNEQFF.

V is TRBV25-1 and J is TRBJ1-4, with 7 nucleotides matching TRBD1. Germline CDR1 and CDR2: MGHDK and SYGVNS. V was pared by 1 base and J by 5 bases, with 4 bases of the junction left unmatched. CDR3 size: 15 residues. CDR3 sequence: CASSELGTENEKLFF. As DNA, the CDR3 is TGTGCCAGCAGTGAATTGGGGACAGAAAATGAAAAACTGTTTTTT.

This clone was counted once. The chain links TRBV7-9 to TRBJ1-1; 7 positions match TRBD1. Per germline, CDR1 SEHNR and CDR2 FQNEAQ (reference sequence). The CDR3 is 15 residues long. J was trimmed by 0 bases and V by 4 bases; bases with no gene match: 5. The CDR3 DNA sequence: TGTGCCAGCAGCTCTGCAGGGACAGTGAACACTGAAGCTTTCTTT. Its translation is CASSSAGTVNTEAFF.

The genes are TRBV18 and TRBJ2-6, with 8 bases matching TRBD1. The junction had 0 bases not matched to a gene; V was cut back by 6 bases and J by 2 bases. This CDR3 is built from 14 residues. CDR1 is KGHSH, CDR2 LQKENI, per germline. The CDR3 nucleotides read TGTGCCAGCTCGACAGGGGCTGGGGCCAACGTCCTGACTTTC. It yields the protein CASSTGAGANVLTF.

The chain employs TRBV29-1 and TRBJ1-1; D gene unclear. V lost 1 base to trimming and J lost 8 bases, with 8 bases between them. Germline CDR1 and CDR2: SQVTM and ANQGSEA. The CDR3 is made up of 11 amino acids. As DNA, the CDR3 is TGCAGCGTTGAAGGGGCTGGGGAAGCTTTCTTT. Its protein is CSVEGAGEAFF.

This chain uses TRBV27 with TRBJ2-7; possibly TRBD2 for D (5 bases). The CDR3 totals 14 residues. Trimming took off 6 bases at V and 0 bases at J, with 12 bases between the two ends. Germline V CDR1 and CDR2: MNHEY, SMNVEV (reference sequence). CDR3 bases: TGTGCCAGCAGAAGGACTGCAAGCTCCTACGAGCAGTACTTC. Its protein is CASRRTASSYEQYF.

This clone was counted between two and nine times. The rearrangement uses TRBV15 and TRBJ1-2, with a weak D call TRBD1 (6 bases). V was trimmed by 1 base and J by 4 bases, leaving 13 bases between them. There are 15 residues in the CDR3. From germline, CDR1 is LNHNV and CDR2 YYDKDF (reference sequence). The CDR3 DNA reads TGTGCCACCAGCAGAGGGTTTGACAGGATCTATGGCTACACCTTC. Encoded protein: CATSRGFDRIYGYTF.

The chain recombines TRBV19 with TRBJ1-6; D is unclear. The CDR3 has 14 residues. Germline V gives CDR1 LNHDA, CDR2 SQIVND (reference sequence). V lost 10 bases and J 5 bases, leaving 15 bases between the germline ends. The CDR3 nucleotides read TGTGCCACCCACGCGGGTGGAAATAATTCACCCCTCCACTTT. It specifies CATHAGGNNSPLHF.